This T cell receptor (beta chain) was identified during a study of blood T cell repertoires in COVID-19. Repertoires were generated with immunoSEQ multiplex PCR, while TCRdb's copy carries only in-frame clones and drops some. The sample holds about 310,000 clones, 87% seen once. The germline CDR1 and CDR2 sequences are MDHEN and SYDVKM. This CDR3 is built from 12 residues. V lost 7 bases and J lost 2, with 8 bases in between. The chain couples TRBV28 to TRBJ1-2; D is perhaps TRBD1 (6 bases). What was sequenced was peripheral blood. The clonotype was recovered from a middle-aged man with active or convalescent COVID-19. The CDR3 region has the DNA TGTGCCAGCATTACAGGGAACTATGGCTACACCTTC. Amino acids: CASITGNYGYTF.